This entry is about one T cell receptor beta chain. The V end lost 6 bases, the J end lost 15 bases, and 17 bases lay between the germline ends. The CDR3 totals 12 residues. Germline V gives CDR1 MNHEY, CDR2 SVGAGI. The data were obtained in a study of OX40 agonist ivuxolimab in advanced cancers. Clones were sequenced by immunoSEQ multiplex PCR, and TCRdb holds only the in-frame ones, with some missing. In the table there are more than 60,000 clones, around 80% of which are singletons. This receptor was identified in an adult with an advanced solid tumor such as melanoma, head and neck, liver or kidney cancer. The sample was CD4+ or CD8+ T cells sorted from blood, taken in a trial of the OX40 agonist ivuxolimab. The chain carries TRBV6-5 and TRBJ1-4; D not resolved. CDR3 sequence (DNA): TGTGCCAGCAGCTCTTTGCTAACGGGGATGTTTTTT. Its translation is CASSSLLTGMFF.